What follows are 10 T cell receptor beta chains derived from one specimen sequenced in a study of cytomegalovirus exposure and HLA in healthy donors. The PCR contained 60 Vbeta and 13 Jbeta primers. The protocol was immunoSEQ multiplex PCR, while the TCRdb copy is restricted to in-frame clones and leaves out a portion. This sample lists roughly 71,000 clones; its ten largest clones have roughly 4.7%. Material for sequencing was PBMCs. The receptor source for this set is a woman aged 35 to 49 in good health and CMV-seropositive.

V gene TRBV10-3 combines with J gene TRBJ1-5; D may be TRBD1 (6 bases). Between the trimmed V and J ends, which lost 4 bases and 5 bases, there was a span of 12 bases. CDR1 and CDR2 from the germline V gene are ENHRY and SYGVKD. The CDR3 sequence is 14 residues long. The CDR3 nucleotides are TGTGCCATCAGTGTATCGGGGGGCTATCAGCCCCAGCATTTT. Translation gives CAISVSGGYQPQHF.

The chain uses TRBV5-4 and TRBJ1-2, with D tentatively TRBD1 (5 bases). CDR3 size: 15 residues. The germline gives CDR1 SGHNT, CDR2 YYREEE (reference sequence). The V end lost 1 base, the J end lost 2 bases, and 12 bases lay between the germline ends. The CDR3 reads CASSLNAGKNYGYTF. The DNA for the CDR3 is TGTGCCAGCAGCTTGAATGCAGGGAAGAACTATGGCTACACCTTC.

The genes are TRBV29-1 and TRBJ1-3; 8 positions match TRBD1. Germline CDR1 SQVTM, CDR2 ANQGSEA. The CDR3 has 14 amino acids. V was clipped by 4 bases and J by 4 bases; unmatched bases: 6. CDR3 sequence reads: CSVGLDRAGNTIYF. The CDR3 bases are TGCAGCGTTGGATTGGACAGGGCCGGAAACACCATATATTTT.

This chain connects TRBV7-3 to TRBJ2-5; a weak D match, TRBD1 (6 bases). The CDR3 is 15 amino acids. V was trimmed by 3 bases and J by 3 bases, leaving 14 bases between them. Germline CDR1 is SGHTA and CDR2 is FQGTGA. The CDR3 DNA is TGTGCCAGCAGCTTTCAGGGGATGGCTGAAGAGACCCAGTACTTC. Translated: CASSFQGMAEETQYF.

The V call is TRBV19, the J call TRBJ2-3; 12 nucleotides line up with TRBD2. Losses at the gene ends were 9 bases for V and 3 bases for J; bases not matched to a gene: 4. Germline V gene sequence: CDR1 LNHDA, CDR2 SQIVND (reference sequence). The CDR3 consists of 14 residues. CDR3 in amino acids: CASKTSGGTDTQYF. DNA for the CDR3: TGTGCCAGCAAGACTAGCGGGGGAACAGATACGCAGTATTTT. Complete variable domain (other parts from reference TRBV19 and TRBJ2-3): DGGITQSPKYLFRKEGQNVTLSCEQNLNHDAMYWYRQDPGQGLRLIYYSQIVNDFQKGDIAEGYSVSREKKESFPLTVTSAQKNPTAFYLCASKTSGGTDTQYFGPGTRLTVL.

This chain links TRBV7-2 with TRBJ2-3, with D unresolved. This CDR3 has 14 residues. Germline loops: CDR1 SGHTA, CDR2 FQGNSA. V lost 4 bases to trimming and J lost 0 bases, with 8 bases between them. CDR3 in DNA: TGTGCCAGCAGCTCCCTGACTAGCACAGATACGCAGTATTTT. Translating gives CASSSLTSTDTQYF.

V and J are TRBV28 and TRBJ1-1; maybe TRBD1 (6 bases). Germline V gene data show CDR1 as MDHEN and CDR2 as SYDVKM. V lost 5 bases, J lost 3 bases, and 19 bases lay in between. CDR3 length equals 16 residues. The CDR3 here is CASSPGTLPSDTEAFF. CDR3 nucleotides: TGTGCCAGCAGTCCCGGGACATTACCCTCGGACACTGAAGCTTTCTTT.

The chain links TRBV6-1 to TRBJ1-3, with D unclear. Germline CDR1 and CDR2: MNHNS and SASEGT. The length of the CDR3 is 13 residues. V lost 8 bases and J lost 1, with 9 bases in between. The chain's CDR3 is CASSEFSGNTIYF. CDR3 nucleotides: TGTGCCAGCTCTGAGTTTTCTGGAAACACCATATATTTT.

This chain links TRBV12-5 with TRBJ2-1; 9 bases fit TRBD1. The germline CDR1 and CDR2 sequences are LGHNT and FRNRAP. CDR3 length equals 16 residues. CDR3 sequence (DNA): TGTGCCGACGAGCCCCCGGGACAGGGTTTTAACAATGAGCAGTTCTTC. Protein: CADEPPGQGFNNEQFF.

The chain joins TRBV28 to TRBJ2-1; TRBD1 matches 7 bases. From germline, CDR1 is MDHEN and CDR2 SYDVKM. V lost 6 bases, J lost 6 bases, and 8 bases stayed unmatched. This CDR3 is built from 14 residues. DNA for the CDR3: TGTGCCAGCAGGCCCCCAGGGGGTGGCAATGAGCAGTTCTTC. Residues: CASRPPGGGNEQFF.